This TCR beta chain was observed in a study of T cell clonality in common variable immunodeficiency. Study results and caveats: Fewer deletions and N-nucleotide insertions were reportedly seen in common variable immunodeficiency TCR beta sequences. Compared with healthy controls, CVID subjects showed increased TCRbeta clonality, mostly in about a third.

Blood came from CVID subjects not ill and not taking immunomodulatory or immunosuppressive medication. Blood samples were heparinized, about 5 to 9 ml per donor. As for this clone: Antigen unknown. Coverage ceases 3 residues before the CDR3 finishes, and the germline J gene fills in the end.

CVID and control samples used equivalent genomic DNA input. Generated by immunoSEQ multiplex PCR, the TCRdb table keeps only in-frame clones and is missing some. The profile covers more than 20,000 clones, none occurring a single time. Germline loops: CDR1 ENHRY, CDR2 SYGVKD. The CDR3 spans 15 residues. The J segment lost 3 bases and the V segment lost 6 bases, leaving 7 bases of the junction unmatched. The chain couples TRBV10-3 to TRBJ2-7; 11 bases line up with TRBD1. The receptor comes from a human donor with common variable immunodeficiency. Sequencing input: peripheral blood mononuclear cells. CDR3 sequence reads: CAISALGQGVYEQYF. CDR3 DNA, as far as it was read: TGTGCCATCAGCGCCCTGGGACAGGGGGTCTACGAG.